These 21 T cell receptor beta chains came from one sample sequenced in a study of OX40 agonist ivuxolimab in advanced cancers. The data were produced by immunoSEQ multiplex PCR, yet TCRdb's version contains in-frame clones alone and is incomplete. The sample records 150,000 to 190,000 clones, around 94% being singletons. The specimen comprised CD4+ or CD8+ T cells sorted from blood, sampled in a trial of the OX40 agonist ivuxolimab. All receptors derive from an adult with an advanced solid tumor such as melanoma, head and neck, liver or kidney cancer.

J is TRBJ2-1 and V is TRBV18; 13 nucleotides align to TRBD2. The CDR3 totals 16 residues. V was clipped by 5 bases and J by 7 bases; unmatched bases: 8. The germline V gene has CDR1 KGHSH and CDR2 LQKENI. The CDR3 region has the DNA TGTGCCAGCTCAGCTTCACTAGCGGGAGGGCATAATGAGCAGTTCTTC. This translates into CASSASLAGGHNEQFF.

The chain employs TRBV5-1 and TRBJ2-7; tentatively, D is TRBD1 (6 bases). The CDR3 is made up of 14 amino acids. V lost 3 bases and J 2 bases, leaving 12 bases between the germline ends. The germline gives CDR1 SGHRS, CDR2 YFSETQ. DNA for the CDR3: TGCGCCAGCAGCTCCGGGACAACAACCTACGAGCAGTACTTC. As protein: CASSSGTTTYEQYF.

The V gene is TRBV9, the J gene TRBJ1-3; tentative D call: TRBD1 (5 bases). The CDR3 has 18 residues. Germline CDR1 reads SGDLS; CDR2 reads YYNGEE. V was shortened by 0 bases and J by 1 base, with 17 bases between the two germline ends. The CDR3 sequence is CASSVGPLGPTSGNTIYF. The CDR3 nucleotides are TGTGCCAGCAGCGTAGGCCCCCTGGGACCGACGTCTGGAAACACCATATATTTT.

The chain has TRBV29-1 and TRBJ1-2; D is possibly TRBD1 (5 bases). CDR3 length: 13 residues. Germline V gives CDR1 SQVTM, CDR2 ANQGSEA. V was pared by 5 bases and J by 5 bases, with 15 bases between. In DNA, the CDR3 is TGCAGCGTTTTACCGGGACTGGGATATGGCTACACCTTC. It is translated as CSVLPGLGYGYTF. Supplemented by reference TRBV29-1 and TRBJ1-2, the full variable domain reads SAVISQKPSRDICQRGTSLTIQCQVDSQVTMMFWYRQQPGQSLTLIATANQGSEATYESGFVIDKFPISRPNLTFSTLTVSNMSPEDSSIYLCSVLPGLGYGYTFGSGTRLTVV.

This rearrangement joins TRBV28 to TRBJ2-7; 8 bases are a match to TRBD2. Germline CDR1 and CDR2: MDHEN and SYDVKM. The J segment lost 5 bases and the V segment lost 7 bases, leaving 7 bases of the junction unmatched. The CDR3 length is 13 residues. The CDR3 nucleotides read TGTGCCAGCAAGAGGGCGGGGGGCCACGAGCAGTACTTC. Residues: CASKRAGGHEQYF.

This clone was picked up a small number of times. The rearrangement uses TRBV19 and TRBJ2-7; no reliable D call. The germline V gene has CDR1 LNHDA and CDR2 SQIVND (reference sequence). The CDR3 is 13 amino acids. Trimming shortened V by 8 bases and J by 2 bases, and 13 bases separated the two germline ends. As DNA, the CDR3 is TGTGCCAGTTCGGACCGCCAGACCTACGAGCAGTACTTC. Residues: CASSDRQTYEQYF.

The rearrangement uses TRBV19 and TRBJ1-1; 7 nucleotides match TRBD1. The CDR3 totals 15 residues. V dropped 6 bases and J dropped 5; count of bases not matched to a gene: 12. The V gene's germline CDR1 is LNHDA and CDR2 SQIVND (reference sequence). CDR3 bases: TGTGCCAGTAGGACTACAGGGGAAGGCCGAACTGAAGCTTTCTTT. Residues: CASRTTGEGRTEAFF.

This chain's CDR3 is CASSLGGENTEAFF. Here the CDR3 DNA reads TGTGCCAGCAGTCTCGGCGGGGAGAACACTGAAGCTTTCTTT. The rearrangement uses TRBV6-5 and TRBJ1-1, with no clear D. The CDR3 extends over 14 amino acids. V lost 5 bases, J lost 1 base, and 11 bases lay in between. Per the germline V gene, CDR1 is MNHEY and CDR2 is SVGAGI.

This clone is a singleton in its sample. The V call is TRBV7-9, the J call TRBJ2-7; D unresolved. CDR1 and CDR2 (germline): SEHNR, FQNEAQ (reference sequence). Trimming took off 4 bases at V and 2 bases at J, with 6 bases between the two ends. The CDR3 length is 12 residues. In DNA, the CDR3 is TGTGCCAGCAGCTCTCGAACCTACGAGCAGTACTTC. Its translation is CASSSRTYEQYF.

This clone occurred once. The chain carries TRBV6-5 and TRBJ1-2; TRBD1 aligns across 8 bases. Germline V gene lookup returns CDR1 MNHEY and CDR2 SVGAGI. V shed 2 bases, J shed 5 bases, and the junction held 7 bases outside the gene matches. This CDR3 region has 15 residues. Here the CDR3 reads CASSYEGTGRYGYTF. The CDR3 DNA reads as TGTGCCAGCAGTTACGAAGGGACAGGACGATATGGCTACACCTTC.

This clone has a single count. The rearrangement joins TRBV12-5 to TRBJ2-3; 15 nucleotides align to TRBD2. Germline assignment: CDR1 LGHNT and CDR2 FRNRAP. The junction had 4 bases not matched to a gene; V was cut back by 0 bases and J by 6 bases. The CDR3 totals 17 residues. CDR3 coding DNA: TGTGCTAGTGGTTTGGTACGGACTAGCGGGGGGGCGGATACGCAGTATTTT. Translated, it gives CASGLVRTSGGADTQYF.

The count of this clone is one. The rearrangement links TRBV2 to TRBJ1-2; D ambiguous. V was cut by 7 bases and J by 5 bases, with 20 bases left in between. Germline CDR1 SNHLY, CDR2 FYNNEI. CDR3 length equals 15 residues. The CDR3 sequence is CASNPDGVLLYGYTF. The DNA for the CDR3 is TGTGCCAGCAACCCCGACGGGGTTCTCCTATATGGCTACACCTTC. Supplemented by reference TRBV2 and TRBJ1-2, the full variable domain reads EPEVTQTPSHQVTQMGQEVILRCVPISNHLYFYWYRQILGQKVEFLVSFYNNEISEKSEIFDDQFSVERPDGSNFTLKIRSTKLEDSAMYFCASNPDGVLLYGYTFGSGTRLTVV.

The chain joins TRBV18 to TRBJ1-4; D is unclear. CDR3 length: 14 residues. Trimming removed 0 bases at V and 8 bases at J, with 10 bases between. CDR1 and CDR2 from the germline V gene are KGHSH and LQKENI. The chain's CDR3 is CASSPPSGYEKLFF. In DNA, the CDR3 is TGTGCCAGCTCACCACCGTCGGGGTACGAAAAACTGTTTTTT.

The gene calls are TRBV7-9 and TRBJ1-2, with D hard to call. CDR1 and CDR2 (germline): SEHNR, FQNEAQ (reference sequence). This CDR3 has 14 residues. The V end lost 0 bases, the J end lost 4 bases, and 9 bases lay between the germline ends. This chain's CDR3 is CASSLATPPYGYTF. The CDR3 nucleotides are TGTGCCAGCAGCTTAGCAACCCCCCCCTATGGCTACACCTTC.

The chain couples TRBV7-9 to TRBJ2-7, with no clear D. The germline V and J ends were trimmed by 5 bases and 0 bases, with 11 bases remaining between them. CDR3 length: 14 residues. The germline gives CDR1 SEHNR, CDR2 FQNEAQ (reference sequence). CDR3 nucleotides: TGTGCCAGCAGCCTTGGCAGGAGCTCCTACGAGCAGTACTTC. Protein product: CASSLGRSSYEQYF.

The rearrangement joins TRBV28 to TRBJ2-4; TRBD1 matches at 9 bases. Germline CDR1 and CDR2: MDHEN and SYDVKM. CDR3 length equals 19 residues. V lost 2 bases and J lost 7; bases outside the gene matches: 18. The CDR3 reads CASSLLSPRRRQGGNIQYF. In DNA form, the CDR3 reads TGTGCCAGCAGTTTACTCTCTCCTCGGAGGAGACAGGGGGGGAACATTCAGTACTTC.

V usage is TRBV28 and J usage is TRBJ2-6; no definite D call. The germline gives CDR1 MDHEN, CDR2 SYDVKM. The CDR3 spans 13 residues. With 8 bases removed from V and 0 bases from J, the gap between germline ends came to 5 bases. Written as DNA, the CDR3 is TGTGCCAGCTCCCCCTCTGGGGCCAACGTCCTGACTTTC. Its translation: CASSPSGANVLTF.

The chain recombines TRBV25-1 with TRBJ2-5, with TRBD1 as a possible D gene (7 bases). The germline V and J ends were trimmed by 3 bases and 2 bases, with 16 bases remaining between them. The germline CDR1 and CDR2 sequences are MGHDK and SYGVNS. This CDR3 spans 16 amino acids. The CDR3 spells CASSDSPGGQQETQYF. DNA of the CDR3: TGTGCCAGCAGTGACTCGCCCGGGGGACAGCAAGAGACCCAGTACTTC.

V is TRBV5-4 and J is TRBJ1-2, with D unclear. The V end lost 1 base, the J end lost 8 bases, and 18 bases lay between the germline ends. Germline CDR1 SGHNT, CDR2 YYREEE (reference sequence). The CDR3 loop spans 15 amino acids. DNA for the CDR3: TGTGCCAGCAGCTTGAGCTACCGTGGCCGGCAGGGCTACACCTTC. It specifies CASSLSYRGRQGYTF.

The DNA for the CDR3 is TGTGCCAGCAGTTGGGTGCGGGCGGGTGAGCAGTACTTC. Protein sequence: CASSWVRAGEQYF. The V call is TRBV27, the J call TRBJ2-7; maybe TRBD2 (5 bases). This CDR3 is built from 13 residues. CDR1 and CDR2 (germline): MNHEY, SMNVEV (reference sequence). V was trimmed by 4 bases and J by 7 bases, leaving 14 bases between them.

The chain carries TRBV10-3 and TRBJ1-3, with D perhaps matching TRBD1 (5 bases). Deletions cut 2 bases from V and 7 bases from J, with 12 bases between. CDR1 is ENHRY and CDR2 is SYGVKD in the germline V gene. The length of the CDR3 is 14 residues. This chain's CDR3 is CAISEQRGRNTIYF. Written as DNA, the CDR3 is TGTGCCATCAGTGAGCAGCGGGGACGGAACACCATATATTTT.